This is a list of T cell receptor beta chains from one sample in a study of T cells after somatic rescue of genetic block. Generated by immunoSEQ multiplex PCR, the TCRdb table keeps only in-frame clones and is missing some. The sample carries 100,000 to 120,000 clones, about 90% recorded once. Sequenced sample: peripheral blood mononuclear cells (PBMCs). These receptors came from a woman aged 18-29 years. Both conserved end residues are part of each CDR3. Fields, in order: clone size, V gene, J gene, D gene, CDR3 protein, CDR3 DNA. The D gene is left open where the match is weak. The listing skips clone size in some rows; elsewhere it reads once, few, many or a size class.

clone size: NA; V gene: TRBV6-5; J gene: TRBJ2-7; D gene: NA; CDR3 protein: CASSYAAGSSPYEQYF; CDR3 DNA: TGTGCCAGCAGTTACGCCGCAGGGAGCTCCCCCTACGAGCAGTACTTC
clone size: NA; V gene: TRBV7-2; J gene: TRBJ2-5; D gene: TRBD2; CDR3 protein: CASSLSGGSFNQETQYF; CDR3 DNA: TGTGCCAGCAGCTTATCGGGAGGCAGTTTTAACCAAGAGACCCAGTACTTC
clone size: NA; V gene: TRBV5-4; J gene: TRBJ1-4; D gene: NA; CDR3 protein: CASSLVEGWGFHEKLFF; CDR3 DNA: TGTGCCAGCAGCTTGGTGGAGGGGTGGGGGTTTCATGAAAAACTGTTTTTT
clone size: NA; V gene: TRBV6-5; J gene: TRBJ1-3; D gene: TRBD1; CDR3 protein: CASSLQAGTVRNTIYF; CDR3 DNA: TGTGCCAGCAGTTTGCAAGCCGGGACAGTGCGAAACACCATATATTTT
clone size: NA; V gene: TRBV7-9; J gene: TRBJ2-2; D gene: NA; CDR3 protein: CASSAPGRRPGELFF; CDR3 DNA: TGTGCCAGCTCGGCTCCGGGACGCAGGCCCGGGGAGCTGTTTTTT
clone size: NA; V gene: TRBV14; J gene: TRBJ1-2; D gene: NA; CDR3 protein: CASSHPSWQGNNGYTF; CDR3 DNA: TGTGCCAGCAGCCACCCCTCGTGGCAGGGTAATAATGGCTACACCTTC
clone size: NA; V gene: TRBV6-4; J gene: TRBJ2-2; D gene: TRBD1; CDR3 protein: CASSEGTGSTGELFF; CDR3 DNA: TGTGCCAGCAGTGAGGGGACAGGGTCCACCGGGGAGCTGTTTTTT
clone size: NA; V gene: TRBV2; J gene: TRBJ1-5; D gene: NA; CDR3 protein: CASSQLTDYSAQHF; CDR3 DNA: TGTGCCAGCAGCCAATTGACAGATTACTCGGCCCAGCATTTT
clone size: NA; V gene: TRBV25-1; J gene: TRBJ1-6; D gene: NA; CDR3 protein: CASRGSYNSPLHF; CDR3 DNA: TGTGCCAGCAGGGGCTCCTATAATTCACCCCTCCACTTT
clone size: NA; V gene: TRBV4-2; J gene: TRBJ2-7; D gene: TRBD1; CDR3 protein: CASSQDLRGTGAEQYF; CDR3 DNA: TGTGCCAGCAGCCAAGATTTAAGGGGGACAGGGGCCGAGCAGTACTTC
clone size: NA; V gene: TRBV28; J gene: TRBJ1-4; D gene: NA; CDR3 protein: CASSFPGELFF; CDR3 DNA: TGTGCCAGCAGTTTCCCTGGGGAACTGTTTTTT
clone size: NA; V gene: TRBV5-4; J gene: TRBJ2-2; D gene: TRBD2; CDR3 protein: CASSYGTSSNTGELFF; CDR3 DNA: TGTGCCAGCAGCTACGGGACTAGCTCTAACACCGGGGAGCTGTTTTTT
clone size: NA; V gene: TRBV30; J gene: TRBJ1-1; D gene: NA; CDR3 protein: CAWSTGTGPNTEAFF; CDR3 DNA: TGTGCCTGGAGTACCGGGACGGGGCCAAACACTGAAGCTTTCTTT
clone size: NA; V gene: TRBV6-6; J gene: TRBJ2-7; D gene: TRBD2; CDR3 protein: CASSTPTSGDLGQYF; CDR3 DNA: TGTGCCAGCAGTACACCGACTAGCGGGGATCTGGGGCAGTACTTC
clone size: once; V gene: TRBV30; J gene: TRBJ1-1; D gene: TRBD1; CDR3 protein: CAWSTLTGTAGPAFF; CDR3 DNA: TGTGCCTGGAGCACCCTAACCGGGACAGCCGGTCCGGCTTTCTTT
clone size: NA; V gene: TRBV14; J gene: TRBJ2-5; D gene: TRBD1; CDR3 protein: CASSQLFRGQGASETQYF; CDR3 DNA: TGTGCCAGCAGCCAATTATTCCGCGGACAGGGGGCTTCGGAGACCCAGTACTTC